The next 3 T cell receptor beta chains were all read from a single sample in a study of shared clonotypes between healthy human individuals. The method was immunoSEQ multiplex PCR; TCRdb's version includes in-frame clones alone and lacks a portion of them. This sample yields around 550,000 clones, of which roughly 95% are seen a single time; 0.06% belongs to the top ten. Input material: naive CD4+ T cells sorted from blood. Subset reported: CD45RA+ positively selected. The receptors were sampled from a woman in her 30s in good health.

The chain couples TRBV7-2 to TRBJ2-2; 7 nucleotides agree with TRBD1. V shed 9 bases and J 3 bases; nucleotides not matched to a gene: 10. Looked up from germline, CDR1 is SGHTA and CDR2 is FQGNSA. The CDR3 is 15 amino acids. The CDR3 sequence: CARGKGASDTGELFF. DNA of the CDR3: TGTGCCAGGGGAAAGGGGGCCAGTGACACCGGGGAGCTGTTTTTT.

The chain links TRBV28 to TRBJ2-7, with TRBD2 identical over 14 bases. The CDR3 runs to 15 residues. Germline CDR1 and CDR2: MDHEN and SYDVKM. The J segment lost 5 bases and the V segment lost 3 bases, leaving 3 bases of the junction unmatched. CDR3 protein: CASSFPGLAGDEQYF. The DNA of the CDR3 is TGTGCCAGCAGTTTCCCGGGACTAGCGGGAGACGAGCAGTACTTC.

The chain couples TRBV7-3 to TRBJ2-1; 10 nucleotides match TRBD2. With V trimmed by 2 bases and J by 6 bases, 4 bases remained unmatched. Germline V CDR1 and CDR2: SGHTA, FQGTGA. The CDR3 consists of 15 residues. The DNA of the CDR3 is TGTGCCAGCAGCTTAGTGGGGACTAGCGCCAATGAGCAGTTCTTC. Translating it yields CASSLVGTSANEQFF.